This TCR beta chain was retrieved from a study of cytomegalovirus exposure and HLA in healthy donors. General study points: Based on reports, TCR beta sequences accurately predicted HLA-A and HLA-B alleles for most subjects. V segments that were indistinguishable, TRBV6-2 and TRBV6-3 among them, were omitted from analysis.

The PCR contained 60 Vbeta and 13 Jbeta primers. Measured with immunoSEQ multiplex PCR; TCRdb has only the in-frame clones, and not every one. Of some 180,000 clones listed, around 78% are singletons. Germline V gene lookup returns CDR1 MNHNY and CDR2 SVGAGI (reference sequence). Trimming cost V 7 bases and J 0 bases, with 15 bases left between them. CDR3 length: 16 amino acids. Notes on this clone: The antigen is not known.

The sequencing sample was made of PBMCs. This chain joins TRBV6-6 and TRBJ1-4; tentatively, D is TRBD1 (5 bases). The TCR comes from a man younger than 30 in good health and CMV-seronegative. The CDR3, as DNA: TGTGCCAGCATACTCGGGGGAGCCGCAACTAATGAAAAACTGTTTTTT. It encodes CASILGGAATNEKLFF.